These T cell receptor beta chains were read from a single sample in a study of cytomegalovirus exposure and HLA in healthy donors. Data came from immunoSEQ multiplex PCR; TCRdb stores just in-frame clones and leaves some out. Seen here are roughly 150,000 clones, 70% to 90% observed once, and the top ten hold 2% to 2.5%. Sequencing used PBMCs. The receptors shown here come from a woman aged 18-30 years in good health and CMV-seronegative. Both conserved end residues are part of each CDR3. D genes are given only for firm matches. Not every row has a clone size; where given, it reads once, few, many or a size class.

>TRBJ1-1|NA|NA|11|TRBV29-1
CSVRVVAEAFF
TGCAGCGTGAGGGTGGTCGCTGAAGCTTTCTTT
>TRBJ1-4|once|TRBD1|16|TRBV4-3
CASSQDLGQGLGKLFF
TGCGCCAGCAGCCAAGATTTGGGACAGGGGTTGGGGAAACTGTTTTTT
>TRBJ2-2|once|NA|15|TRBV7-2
CASSPGRLITGELFF
TGTGCCAGCAGCCCCGGGAGACTAATAACCGGGGAGCTGTTTTTT
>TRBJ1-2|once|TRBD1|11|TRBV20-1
CSPQGAHGYTF
TGCAGTCCACAGGGGGCGCATGGCTACACCTTC
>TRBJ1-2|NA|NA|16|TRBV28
CASSSSGWAYNYGYTF
TGTGCCAGCAGTTCGTCCGGATGGGCCTATAACTATGGCTACACCTTC
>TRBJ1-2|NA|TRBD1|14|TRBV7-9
CASSLAGGAYGYTF
TGTGCCAGCAGCTTGGCAGGGGGCGCTTATGGCTACACCTTC
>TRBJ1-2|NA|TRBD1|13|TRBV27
CASSYTGGDGYTF
TGTGCCAGCAGCTATACAGGGGGCGATGGCTACACCTTC
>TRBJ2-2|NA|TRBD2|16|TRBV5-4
CASSLGLAGNTGELFF
TGTGCCAGCAGCTTGGGACTAGCGGGGAACACCGGGGAGCTGTTTTTT
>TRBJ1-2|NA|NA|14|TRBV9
CASSVVSGLYGYTF
TGTGCCAGCAGCGTAGTCTCGGGACTCTATGGCTACACCTTC
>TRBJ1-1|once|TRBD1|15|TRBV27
CASSLTGGAYTEAFF
TGTGCCAGCAGTTTGACAGGGGGCGCGTACACTGAAGCTTTCTTT